A single sample gave rise to the 5 T cell receptor beta chains below, sequenced in a study of PD-L1 blockade in urothelial cancer (dated by TCRdb to 2017 to 2019). Library construction relied on the immunoSEQ multiplex PCR assay. TCRdb retrieved this table from immuneACCESS and kept in-frame rearrangements only. Not all clones are present; in checked studies, unresolved V genes account for under half, and no reason is known for the remainder. Recorded for this sample are 70,000 or so clones; roughly nine tenths of them occurred a single time. Jointly, the top ten make up 3.5% to 5% of the sample. What the time point label conveys for this sample: pretreatment peripheral blood. The sample was PBMCs, taken around atezolizumab (anti-PD-L1) treatment. The receptors were sampled from a man between 65 and 85 years old with urothelial cancer.

The rearrangement uses TRBV6-5 and TRBJ2-6, with unresolved D. Germline V gene lookup returns CDR1 MNHEY and CDR2 SVGAGI. V lost 6 bases and J lost 2, with 8 bases in between. This CDR3 contains 14 residues. CDR3 residues: CASRVYTGANVLTF. The CDR3, as DNA: TGTGCCAGCAGGGTTTACACTGGGGCCAACGTCCTGACTTTC.

This chain joins TRBV28 and TRBJ2-1; 11 nucleotides line up with TRBD2. CDR3 length: 16 residues. V trimming: 1 base; J trimming: 11 bases; junction bases outside the gene matches: 10. Per germline, CDR1 MDHEN and CDR2 SYDVKM. The CDR3 loop reads CASSLSALTSGSKQFF. The CDR3 DNA reads as TGTGCCAGCAGTTTATCCGCCCTTACTAGCGGGAGTAAGCAGTTCTTC.

The CDR3 DNA reads as TGTGCCAGTAGTGTGACAGGGGGCGGTTACGAGCAGTACTTC. Protein: CASSVTGGGYEQYF. This rearrangement joins TRBV19 to TRBJ2-7; 10 bases fit TRBD1. Trimming cost V 5 bases and J 4 bases; bases outside gene matches: 5. Germline CDR1 LNHDA, CDR2 SQIVND (reference sequence). The CDR3 is made up of 14 amino acids. The variable domain in full, completed from reference TRBV19 and TRBJ2-7, reads DGGITQSPKYLFRKEGQNVTLSCEQNLNHDAMYWYRQDPGQGLRLIYYSQIVNDFQKGDIAEGYSVSREKKESFPLTVTSAQKNPTAFYLCASSVTGGGYEQYFGPGTRLTVT.

The chain carries TRBV19 and TRBJ1-5, with D maybe TRBD1 (5 bases). CDR3 length: 15 residues. Germline V CDR1 and CDR2: LNHDA, SQIVND (reference sequence). V shed 3 bases and J shed 4 bases, with 13 bases lying between them. The CDR3 DNA is TGTGCCAGTAGTATCTTAGGGCAGGGAAATCAGCCCCAGCATTTT. As protein: CASSILGQGNQPQHF. Filled out from reference TRBV19 and TRBJ1-5, the complete variable domain reads DGGITQSPKYLFRKEGQNVTLSCEQNLNHDAMYWYRQDPGQGLRLIYYSQIVNDFQKGDIAEGYSVSREKKESFPLTVTSAQKNPTAFYLCASSILGQGNQPQHFGDGTRLSIL.

The chain recombines TRBV5-5 with TRBJ1-2; D is uncertain. CDR1 SGHKS and CDR2 YYEKEE come from the germline V gene (reference sequence). The CDR3 length is 14 residues. Trimming took off 2 bases at V and 4 bases at J, with 12 bases between the two ends. The CDR3 loop is CASSLEAAPYGYTF. The CDR3 DNA is TGTGCCAGCAGCTTAGAGGCGGCACCCTATGGCTACACCTTC.